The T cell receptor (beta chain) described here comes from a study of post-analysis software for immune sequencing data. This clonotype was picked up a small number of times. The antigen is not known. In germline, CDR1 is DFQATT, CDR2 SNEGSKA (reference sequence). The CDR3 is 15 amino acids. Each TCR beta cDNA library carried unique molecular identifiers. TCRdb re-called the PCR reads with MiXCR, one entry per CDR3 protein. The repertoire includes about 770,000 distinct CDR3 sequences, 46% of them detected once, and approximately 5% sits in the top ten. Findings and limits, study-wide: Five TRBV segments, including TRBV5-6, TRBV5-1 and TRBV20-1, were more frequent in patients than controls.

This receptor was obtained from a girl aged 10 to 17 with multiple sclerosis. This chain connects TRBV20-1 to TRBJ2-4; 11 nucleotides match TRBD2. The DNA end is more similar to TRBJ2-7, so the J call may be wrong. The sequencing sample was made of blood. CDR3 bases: TGCAGTGCCCCAAGGGGGGGACTAGCGGTCTACGAGCAGTACTTC. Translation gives CSAPRGGLAVYEQYF.